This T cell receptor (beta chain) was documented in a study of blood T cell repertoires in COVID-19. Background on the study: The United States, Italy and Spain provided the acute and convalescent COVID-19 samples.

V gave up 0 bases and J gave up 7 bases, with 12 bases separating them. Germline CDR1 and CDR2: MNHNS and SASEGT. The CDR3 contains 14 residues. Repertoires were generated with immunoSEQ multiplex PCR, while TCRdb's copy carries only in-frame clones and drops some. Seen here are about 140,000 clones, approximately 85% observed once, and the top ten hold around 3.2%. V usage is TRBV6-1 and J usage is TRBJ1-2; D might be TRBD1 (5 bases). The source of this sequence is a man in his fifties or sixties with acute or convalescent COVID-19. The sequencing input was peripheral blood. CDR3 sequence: CASSEARKGLGYTF. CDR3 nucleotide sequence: TGTGCCAGCAGTGAAGCGCGGAAGGGGCTTGGCTACACCTTC.